This entry lists 28 T cell receptor beta chains sequenced from one sample in a study of T cell responses to AZD1222 COVID-19 vaccine. Method: immunoSEQ multiplex PCR; TCRdb's copy keeps in-frame clones and lacks some. The sample lists roughly 100,000 clones; around 90% were seen once. Source: peripheral blood, taken on day 0 of AZD1222 vaccination. All receptors come from an adult in good health.

About this clone: One end of the junction is discordant with germline, which a read error may explain. This chain connects TRBV6-4 to TRBJ1-3, with D tentatively TRBD1 (6 bases). Germline values: CDR1 MRHNA, CDR2 SNTAGT. There are 10 residues in the CDR3. The CDR3 sequence: CASNTGWVWF. CDR3 DNA sequence: TGTGCCAGCAATACAGGGTGGGTCTGGTTT.

This clone was seen only once. V is TRBV2 and J is TRBJ1-2; 10 nucleotides match TRBD1. The ends lost 6 bases at V and 2 bases at J; junction bases unmatched: 3. The CDR3 length is 14 residues. Germline CDR1 and CDR2: SNHLY and FYNNEI. CDR3 loop: CASSRDRGNYGYTF. CDR3 in DNA: TGTGCCAGCAGCCGGGACAGGGGAAACTATGGCTACACCTTC.

The chain uses TRBV18 and TRBJ2-7; D uncertain. Trimming pared 2 bases from V and 3 bases from J, leaving 14 bases between. This CDR3 is built from 15 residues. The V gene's germline CDR1 is KGHSH and CDR2 LQKENI. CDR3 DNA: TGTGCCAGCTCACCAAACCTAAACTCCCTCTACGAGCAGTACTTC. Translating gives CASSPNLNSLYEQYF.

There are a few counts of this clone. The J gene is TRBJ2-5, the V gene TRBV3-1 (or the pseudogene TRBV3-2), with D tentatively TRBD1 or TRBD2 (5 bases each). In germline, CDR1 is LGHDT, CDR2 YNNKEL (reference sequence). The CDR3 is made up of 13 amino acids. V was cut by 5 bases and J by 7 bases, with 14 bases left in between. CDR3 in amino acids: CASSSTERGTQYF. The CDR3 DNA follows: TGTGCCAGCAGCTCGACAGAGAGGGGGACCCAGTACTTC.

In this sample, this clone turned up a few times. CDR3 in amino acids: CASSTRDNNQPQHF. CDR3 DNA sequence: TGTGCCAGTAGTACTCGGGACAACAATCAGCCCCAGCATTTT. This chain links TRBV19 with TRBJ1-5; weak D call: TRBD1 (6 bases). The CDR3 is made up of 14 amino acids. Germline V gene data show CDR1 as LNHDA and CDR2 as SQIVND (reference sequence). With 4 bases removed from V and 3 bases from J, the gap between germline ends came to 10 bases.

The gene calls are TRBV18 and TRBJ1-4; D call uncertain. This CDR3 has 14 residues. Germline V gene sequence: CDR1 KGHSH, CDR2 LQKENI. V shed 2 bases and J shed 14 bases, with 18 bases lying between them. CDR3 loop: CASSPEGGSGGLFF. Written as DNA, the CDR3 is TGTGCCAGCTCACCAGAAGGAGGGTCGGGAGGGCTGTTTTTT. The entire variable domain, with the rest obtained from reference TRBV18 and TRBJ1-4, is as follows: NAGVMQNPRHLVRRRGQEARLRCSPMKGHSHVYWYRQLPEEGLKFMVYLQKENIIDESGMPKERFSAEFPKEGPSILRIQQVVRGDSAAYFCASSPEGGSGGLFFGSGTQLSVL.

The V gene is TRBV2, the J gene TRBJ2-3; D uncertain. CDR1 is SNHLY, CDR2 FYNNEI, per germline. V gave up 1 base and J gave up 8 bases, with 7 bases separating them. This CDR3 contains 12 residues. The CDR3 reads CASSEGQATQYF. CDR3 DNA: TGTGCCAGCAGTGAAGGGCAGGCTACGCAGTATTTT.

This clone was counted only a few times. The chain recombines TRBV3-1 (or the pseudogene TRBV3-2) with TRBJ2-5; TRBD2 might be the D (6 bases). The V gene's germline CDR1 is LGHDT and CDR2 YNNKEL (reference sequence). The V and J ends lost 4 bases and 9 bases respectively, with 9 bases between them. There are 11 residues in the CDR3. The CDR3: CASSLRGAQYF. The CDR3 nucleotides read TGTGCCAGCAGCCTCCGCGGGGCCCAGTACTTC.

Here the CDR3 reads CASSQAGLAGIDTQYF. For the CDR3, the DNA is TGCGCCAGCAGCCAAGCGGGACTAGCGGGGATAGATACGCAGTATTTT. The gene calls are TRBV4-1 and TRBJ2-3; 13 nucleotides match TRBD2. The CDR3 length is 16 residues. Germline-derived CDR1 and CDR2 are MGHRA and YSYEKL. The V and J ends lost 1 base and 5 bases, in that order; junction bases with no gene match: 3.

CDR3 DNA: TGTGCCAGCAGCCTTGGGACGAACACTGAAGCTTTCTTT. Translation: CASSLGTNTEAFF. This chain connects TRBV9 to TRBJ1-1; TRBD1 might be the D (5 bases). This CDR3 has 13 residues. Germline V gene sequence: CDR1 SGDLS, CDR2 YYNGEE. The V and J ends lost 4 bases and 1 base respectively, with 8 bases between them.

The chain uses TRBV2 and TRBJ1-6; D not certain. Trimming took off 7 bases at V and 10 bases at J, with 17 bases between the two ends. CDR1 and CDR2 (germline): SNHLY, FYNNEI. The CDR3 length is 14 residues. CDR3: CASTEGFSGSPLHF. CDR3 in DNA: TGTGCCAGCACCGAGGGATTCAGTGGATCACCCCTCCACTTT.

This sequence joins TRBV6-2 or TRBV6-3 and TRBJ1-5; D unresolved. Trimming pared 5 bases from V and 2 bases from J, leaving 16 bases between. CDR3 length equals 16 residues. Germline V CDR1 and CDR2: MNHEY, SVGEGT. The CDR3 DNA reads TGTGCCAGCAGTATCGTATCCTTTGGGGGCAATCAGCCCCAGCATTTT. Translation: CASSIVSFGGNQPQHF.

The rearrangement links TRBV12-3 or TRBV12-4 to TRBJ1-5, with D unclear. Deletions cut 3 bases from V and 6 bases from J, with 9 bases between. CDR3 length equals 13 residues. The CDR3 is CASSFLGIQPQHF. In DNA, the CDR3 is TGTGCCAGCAGTTTCCTAGGCATTCAGCCCCAGCATTTT.

V is TRBV9 and J is TRBJ2-3; 8 bases are a match to TRBD2. V lost 4 bases, J lost 3 bases, and 7 bases stayed unmatched. The CDR3 length is 15 residues. The germline gives CDR1 SGDLS, CDR2 YYNGEE. CDR3 bases: TGTGCCAGCAGCTTTAGCGGGGTTAGGACAGATACGCAGTATTTT. Protein sequence: CASSFSGVRTDTQYF.

The chain employs TRBV3-1 (or the pseudogene TRBV3-2) and TRBJ2-6; D not certain. Per the germline V gene, CDR1 is LGHDT and CDR2 is YNNKEL (reference sequence). The CDR3 consists of 16 residues. V was pared by 1 base and J by 0 bases, with 7 bases between. CDR3 nucleotides: TGTGCCAGCAGCCAAGTAGGGCTCTCTGGGGCCAACGTCCTGACTTTC. Its translation is CASSQVGLSGANVLTF.

The J gene is TRBJ1-6, the V gene TRBV3-1 (or the pseudogene TRBV3-2), with D tentatively TRBD1 (5 bases). The V end lost 3 bases, the J end lost 0 bases, and 18 bases lay between the germline ends. The germline V gene has CDR1 LGHDT and CDR2 YNNKEL (reference sequence). This CDR3 has 19 residues. DNA for the CDR3: TGTGCCAGCAGCCACGTTCCGGGACTGGAGAGCTCCTATAATTCACCCCTCCACTTT. Translating gives CASSHVPGLESSYNSPLHF.

This chain joins TRBV10-3 and TRBJ1-1, with a possible D match to TRBD1 (5 bases). The CDR3 has 13 amino acids. CDR1 is ENHRY and CDR2 is SYGVKD in the germline V gene. V was clipped by 11 bases and J by 7 bases, with 20 bases between them. As DNA, the CDR3 is TGTGCCGTCTTTAGCGCTGGAGACAGTGAAGCTTTCTTT. Its translation: CAVFSAGDSEAFF.

The rearrangement links TRBV7-9 to TRBJ1-2, with a tentative D call TRBD1 (6 bases). Trimming removed 5 bases from V and 2 bases from J, with 12 bases in between. The germline V gene has CDR1 SEHNR and CDR2 FQNEAQ (reference sequence). The CDR3 extends over 14 amino acids. The CDR3 DNA follows: TGTGCCAGCAGCGGCGGGACACCGAACTATGGCTACACCTTC. Its protein is CASSGGTPNYGYTF.

This clone was recorded only once. The chain is built from TRBV6-5 and TRBJ1-1; D not certain. Germline CDR1 and CDR2: MNHEY and SVGAGI. The V and J ends lost 1 base and 2 bases respectively, with 8 bases between them. The CDR3 covers 14 residues. The CDR3 spells CASSYLAANTEAFF. DNA of the CDR3: TGTGCCAGCAGTTACTTGGCAGCCAACACTGAAGCTTTCTTT.

This chain connects TRBV23-1 to TRBJ1-1; D perhaps matches TRBD1 (5 bases). TRBV23-1 falls under the ORF class, with uncertain function. CDR3 size: 16 residues. Trimming removed 0 bases from V and 6 bases from J, with 17 bases in between. The CDR3 nucleotides are TGCGCCAGCAGTCAATCGGGGACTGGGGGGTACTCTGAAGCTTTCTTT. Amino acids: CASSQSGTGGYSEAFF.

The rearrangement joins TRBV11-2 to TRBJ1-3, with a possible D match to TRBD1 (5 bases). V gave up 2 bases and J gave up 1 base, with 12 bases separating them. Germline V lookup: CDR1 SGHAT, CDR2 FQNNGV. This CDR3 comprises 16 residues. Here the CDR3 reads CASSLQPGTSGNTIYF. The CDR3 DNA sequence: TGTGCCAGCAGCTTACAGCCAGGGACTTCTGGAAACACCATATATTTT.

Worth noting for this clone: This sample includes further DNA sequences coding for the same CDR3. The chain couples TRBV27 to TRBJ2-2; D not resolved. This CDR3 contains 12 residues. Deletions cut 3 bases from V and 5 bases from J, with 4 bases between. Germline CDR1 MNHEY, CDR2 SMNVEV (reference sequence). For the CDR3, the DNA is TGTGCCAGCAGTTTCTGGACCGGGGAGCTGTTTTTT. Translating gives CASSFWTGELFF.

The chain uses TRBV7-3 and TRBJ1-4; 7 positions match TRBD1. Germline trimming cut 4 bases from V and 0 bases from J; bases unmatched to any gene: 2. This CDR3 has 15 amino acids. Germline CDR1 is SGHTA and CDR2 is FQGTGA. The CDR3 reads CASSSTGATNEKLFF. The CDR3 bases are TGTGCCAGCAGCTCAACAGGGGCAACTAATGAAAAACTGTTTTTT. The whole variable domain, remainder taken from reference TRBV7-3 and TRBJ1-4, is GAGVSQTPSNKVTEKGKYVELRCDPISGHTALYWYRQSLGQGPEFLIYFQGTGAADDSGLPNDRFFAVRPEGSVSTLKIQRTERGDSAVYLCASSSTGATNEKLFFGSGTQLSVL.

The V call is TRBV7-8, the J call TRBJ1-2; no reliable D call. Germline V lookup: CDR1 SGHVS, CDR2 FQNEAQ. Trimming removed 5 bases at V and 0 bases at J, with 13 bases between. There are 15 residues in the CDR3. Here the CDR3 reads CASSPGRSPNYGYTF. CDR3 in DNA: TGTGCCAGCAGCCCTGGACGGTCCCCTAACTATGGCTACACCTTC. The full variable domain, with the rest looked up from reference TRBV7-8 and TRBJ1-2, is GAGVSQSPRYKVAKRGQDVALRCDPISGHVSLFWYQQALGQGPEFLTYFQNEAQLDKSGLPSDRFFAERPEGSVSTLKIQRTQQEDSAVYLCASSPGRSPNYGYTFGSGTRLTVV.

The rearrangement uses TRBV18 and TRBJ1-3; D is uncertain. CDR3 size: 16 residues. CDR1 is KGHSH, CDR2 LQKENI, per germline. DNA for the CDR3: TGTGCAAGCCGAGCAGAGACCGAAAATTCTGGAAACACCATATATTTT. Residues: CASRAETENSGNTIYF. Full variable domain (remainder filled in from reference TRBV18 and TRBJ1-3): NAGVMQNPRHLVRRRGQEARLRCSPMKGHSHVYWYRQLPEEGLKFMVYLQKENIIDESGMPKERFSAEFPKEGPSILRIQQVVRGDSAAYFCASRAETENSGNTIYFGEGSWLTVV.

The V gene is TRBV18, the J gene TRBJ1-2; 7 positions agree with TRBD1. V lost 3 bases and J lost 4; bases outside the gene matches: 5. This CDR3 contains 14 residues. Germline CDR1 is KGHSH and CDR2 is LQKENI. The CDR3 loop reads CASSPTGTFYGYTF. The CDR3 bases are TGTGCCAGCTCACCGACAGGGACCTTCTATGGCTACACCTTC.

V and J are TRBV28 and TRBJ1-5; D unresolved. Germline CDR1 MDHEN, CDR2 SYDVKM. The CDR3 extends over 15 amino acids. The V end lost 6 bases, the J end lost 5 bases, and 17 bases lay between the germline ends. The chain's CDR3 is CASRPGLRVDQPQHF. In nucleotides, the CDR3 is TGTGCCAGCAGGCCGGGCCTTAGGGTAGATCAGCCCCAGCATTTT. Full variable domain (outside the CDR3, taken from reference TRBV28 and TRBJ1-5): DVKVTQSSRYLVKRTGEKVFLECVQDMDHENMFWYRQDPGLGLRLIYFSYDVKMKEKGDIPEGYSVSREKKERFSLILESASTNQTSMYLCASRPGLRVDQPQHFGDGTRLSIL.

The chain links TRBV5-1 to TRBJ2-2, with TRBD2 matching over 7 bases. The CDR3 consists of 15 residues. V was pared by 0 bases and J by 1 base, with 0 bases of the junction left unmatched. Germline CDR1 and CDR2: SGHRS and YFSETQ. CDR3 residues: CASSLVAGNTGELFF. CDR3 sequence (DNA): TGCGCCAGCAGCTTGGTAGCGGGGAACACCGGGGAGCTGTTTTTT.